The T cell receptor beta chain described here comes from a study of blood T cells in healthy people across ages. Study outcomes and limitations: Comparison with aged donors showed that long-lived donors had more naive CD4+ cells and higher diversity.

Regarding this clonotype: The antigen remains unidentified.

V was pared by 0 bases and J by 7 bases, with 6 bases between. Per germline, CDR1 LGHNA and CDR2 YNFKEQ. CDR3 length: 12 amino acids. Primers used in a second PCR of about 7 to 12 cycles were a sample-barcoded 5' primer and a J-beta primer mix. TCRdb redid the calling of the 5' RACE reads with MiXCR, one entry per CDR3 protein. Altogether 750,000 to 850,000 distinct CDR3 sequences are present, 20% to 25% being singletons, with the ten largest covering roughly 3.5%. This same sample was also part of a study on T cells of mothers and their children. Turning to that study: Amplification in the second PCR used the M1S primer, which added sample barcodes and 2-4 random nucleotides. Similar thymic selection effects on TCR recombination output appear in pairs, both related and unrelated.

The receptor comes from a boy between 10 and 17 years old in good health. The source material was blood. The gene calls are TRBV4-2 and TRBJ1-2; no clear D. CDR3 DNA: TGTGCCAGCAGCCAAGACCCGGGTGGCTACACCTTC. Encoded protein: CASSQDPGGYTF.